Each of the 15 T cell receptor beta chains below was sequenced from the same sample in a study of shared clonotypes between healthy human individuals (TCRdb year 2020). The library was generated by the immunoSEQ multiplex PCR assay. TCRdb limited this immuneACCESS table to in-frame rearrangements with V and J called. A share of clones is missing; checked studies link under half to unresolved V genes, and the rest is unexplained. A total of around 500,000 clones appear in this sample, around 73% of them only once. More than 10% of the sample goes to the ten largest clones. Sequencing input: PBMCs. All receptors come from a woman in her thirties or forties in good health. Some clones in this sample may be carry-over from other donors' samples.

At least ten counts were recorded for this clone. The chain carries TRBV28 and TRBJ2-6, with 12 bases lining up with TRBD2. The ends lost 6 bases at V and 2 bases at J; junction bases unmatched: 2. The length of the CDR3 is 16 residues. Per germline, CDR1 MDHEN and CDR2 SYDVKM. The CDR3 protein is CASRLAGGTGANVLTF. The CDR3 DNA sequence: TGTGCCAGCAGGCTAGCGGGAGGGACTGGGGCCAACGTCCTGACTTTC.

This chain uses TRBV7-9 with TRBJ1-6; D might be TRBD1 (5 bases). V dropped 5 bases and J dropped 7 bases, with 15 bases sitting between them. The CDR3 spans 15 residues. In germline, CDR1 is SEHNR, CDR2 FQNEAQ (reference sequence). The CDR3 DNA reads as TGTGCCAGCAGCCCCCGAGGAGGGGACAATTCACCCCTCCACTTT. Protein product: CASSPRGGDNSPLHF.

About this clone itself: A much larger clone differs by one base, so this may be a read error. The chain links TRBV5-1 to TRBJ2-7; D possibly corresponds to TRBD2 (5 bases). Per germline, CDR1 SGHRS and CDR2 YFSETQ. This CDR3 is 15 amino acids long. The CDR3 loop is CAGSLAPGLGGEQYF. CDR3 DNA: TGCGCCGGCAGCTTGGCCCCCGGACTTGGCGGCGAGCAGTACTTC.

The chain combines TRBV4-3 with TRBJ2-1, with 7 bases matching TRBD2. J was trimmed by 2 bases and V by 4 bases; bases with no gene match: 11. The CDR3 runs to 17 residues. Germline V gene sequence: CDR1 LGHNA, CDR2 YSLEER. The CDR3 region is CASSPRPREGPYNEQFF. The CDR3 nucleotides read TGCGCCAGCAGCCCGCGGCCGAGGGAGGGCCCCTACAATGAGCAGTTCTTC.

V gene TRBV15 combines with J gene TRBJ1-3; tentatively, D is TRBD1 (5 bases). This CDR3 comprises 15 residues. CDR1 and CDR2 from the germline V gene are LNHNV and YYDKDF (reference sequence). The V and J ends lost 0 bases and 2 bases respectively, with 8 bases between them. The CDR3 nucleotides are TGTGCCACCAGCAGAGATCGGGGACCTGGAAACACCATATATTTT. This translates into CATSRDRGPGNTIYF.

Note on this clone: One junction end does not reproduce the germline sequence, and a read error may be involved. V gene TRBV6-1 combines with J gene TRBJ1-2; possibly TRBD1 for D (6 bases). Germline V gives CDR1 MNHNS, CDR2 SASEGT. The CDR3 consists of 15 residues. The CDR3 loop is CASSESTGTSYGYTF. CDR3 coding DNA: TGCGCCAGCAGTGAGTCGACAGGAACCAGCTATGGCTACACCTTC.

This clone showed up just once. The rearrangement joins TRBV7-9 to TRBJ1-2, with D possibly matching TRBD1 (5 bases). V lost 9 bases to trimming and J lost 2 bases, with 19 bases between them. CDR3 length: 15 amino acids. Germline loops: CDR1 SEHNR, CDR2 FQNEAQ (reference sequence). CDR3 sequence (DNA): TGTGCCAGAAGCGCAGGGATACACCTAAACTATGGCTACACCTTC. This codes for CARSAGIHLNYGYTF.

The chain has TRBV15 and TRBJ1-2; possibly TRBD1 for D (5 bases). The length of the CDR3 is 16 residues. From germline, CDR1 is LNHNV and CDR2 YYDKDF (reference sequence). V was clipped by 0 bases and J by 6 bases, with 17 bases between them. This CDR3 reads CATSRDQRGGRDGYTF. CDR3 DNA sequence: TGTGCCACCAGCAGAGATCAAAGGGGAGGGAGAGATGGCTACACCTTC.

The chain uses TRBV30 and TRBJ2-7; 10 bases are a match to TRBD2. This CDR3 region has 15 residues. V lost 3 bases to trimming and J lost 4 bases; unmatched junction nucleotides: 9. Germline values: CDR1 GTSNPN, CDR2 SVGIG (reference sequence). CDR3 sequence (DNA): TGTGCCTGGAGGGATACCGGGACTAGCGCATACGAGCAGTACTTC. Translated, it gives CAWRDTGTSAYEQYF.

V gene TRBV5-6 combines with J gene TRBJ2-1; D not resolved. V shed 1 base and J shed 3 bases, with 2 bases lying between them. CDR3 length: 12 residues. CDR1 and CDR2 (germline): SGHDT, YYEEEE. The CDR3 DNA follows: TGTGCCAGCAGCTTGTTCTACAATGAGCAGTTCTTC. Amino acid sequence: CASSLFYNEQFF. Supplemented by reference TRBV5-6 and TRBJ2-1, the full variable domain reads DAGVTQSPTHLIKTRGQQVTLRCSPKSGHDTVSWYQQALGQGPQFIFQYYEEEERQRGNFPDRFSGHQFPNYSSELNVNALLLGDSALYLCASSLFYNEQFFGPGTRLTVL.

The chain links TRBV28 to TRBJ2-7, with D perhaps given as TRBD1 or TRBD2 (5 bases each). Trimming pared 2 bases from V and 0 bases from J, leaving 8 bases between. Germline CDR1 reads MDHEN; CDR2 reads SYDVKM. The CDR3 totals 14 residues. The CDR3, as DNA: TGTGCCAGCAGTTTAGAGGGGAACTCCTACGAGCAGTACTTC. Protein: CASSLEGNSYEQYF.

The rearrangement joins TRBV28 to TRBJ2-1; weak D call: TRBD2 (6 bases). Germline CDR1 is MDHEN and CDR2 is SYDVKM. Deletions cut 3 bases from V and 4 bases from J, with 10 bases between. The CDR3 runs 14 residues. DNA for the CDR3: TGTGCCAGCAGTTTTGGGGGGTCGTACAATGAGCAGTTCTTC. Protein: CASSFGGSYNEQFF.

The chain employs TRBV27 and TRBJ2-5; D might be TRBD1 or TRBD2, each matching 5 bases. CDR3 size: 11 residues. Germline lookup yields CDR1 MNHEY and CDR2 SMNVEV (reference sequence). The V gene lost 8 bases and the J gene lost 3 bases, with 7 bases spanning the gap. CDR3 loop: CASGTKETQYF. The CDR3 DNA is TGTGCCAGCGGGACGAAAGAGACCCAGTACTTC.

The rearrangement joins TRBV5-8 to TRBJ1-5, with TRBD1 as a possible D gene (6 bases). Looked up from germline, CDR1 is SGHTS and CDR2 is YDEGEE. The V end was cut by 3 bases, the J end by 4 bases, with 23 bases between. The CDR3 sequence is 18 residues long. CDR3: CASSSERGDLTLNQPQHF. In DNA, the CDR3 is TGTGCCAGCAGCTCCGAGAGGGGGGACCTGACTTTAAATCAGCCCCAGCATTTT.

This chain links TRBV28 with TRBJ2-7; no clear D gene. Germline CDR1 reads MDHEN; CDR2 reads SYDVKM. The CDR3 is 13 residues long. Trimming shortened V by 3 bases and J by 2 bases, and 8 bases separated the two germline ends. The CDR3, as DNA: TGTGCCAGCAGTTTTCCATCACCCTACGAGCAGTACTTC. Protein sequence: CASSFPSPYEQYF.